A single sample gave rise to the 23 T cell receptor beta chains below, sequenced in a study of blood T cells in healthy people across ages. Using a J-beta primer mix together with a sample-barcoded 5' primer, a second PCR was run for about 6 to 12 cycles. TCRdb used MiXCR to reprocess the 5' RACE reads, holding one entry per CDR3 protein. The table records under 800,000 distinct CDR3 sequences, more than 40% of them present only once. Source material: blood. These receptor sequences come from a woman in her sixties in good health.

V gene TRBV7-9 combines with J gene TRBJ1-2; unclear D gene. V dropped 4 bases and J dropped 5 bases, with 14 bases sitting between them. CDR3 length: 14 residues. Looked up from germline, CDR1 is SEHNR and CDR2 is FQNEAQ (reference sequence). Here the CDR3 reads CASSSDFEDYGYTF. As DNA, the CDR3 is TGTGCCAGCAGCTCAGATTTCGAAGATTATGGCTACACCTTC.

V and J are TRBV7-6 and TRBJ2-7; no clear D gene. The germline V and J ends were trimmed by 1 base and 5 bases, with 9 bases remaining between them. This CDR3 spans 13 amino acids. In germline, CDR1 is SGHVS, CDR2 FNYEAQ. DNA of the CDR3: TGTGCCAGCAGCTTAGTGGCTAGACACGAGCAGTACTTC. This encodes CASSLVARHEQYF. Filled out from reference TRBV7-6 and TRBJ2-7, the complete variable domain reads GAGVSQSPRYKVTKRGQDVALRCDPISGHVSLYWYRQALGQGPEFLTYFNYEAQQDKSGLPNDRFSAERPEGSISTLTIQRTEQRDSAMYRCASSLVARHEQYFGPGTRLTVT.

This chain uses TRBV6-5 with TRBJ2-4; 8 bases align to TRBD2. The last part of the DNA fits TRBJ2-7 better; the J call may be wrong. Germline V gene sequence: CDR1 MNHEY, CDR2 SVGAGI. This CDR3 has 16 amino acids. CDR3 protein: CASSYAQAGVAYEQYF. DNA of the CDR3: TGTGCCAGCAGTTACGCCCAAGCGGGAGTGGCATACGAGCAGTACTTC.

The chain links TRBV28 to TRBJ2-1, with 10 positions matching TRBD2. Germline V gene lookup returns CDR1 MDHEN and CDR2 SYDVKM. V trimming: 5 bases; J trimming: 10 bases; junction bases outside the gene matches: 8. CDR3 length: 14 residues. The CDR3 DNA follows: TGTGCCAGCAGTGCATCACTAGCGGGACGGGAGCAGTTCTTC. This gives the protein CASSASLAGREQFF. The entire variable domain, with the rest obtained from reference TRBV28 and TRBJ2-1, is as follows: DVKVTQSSRYLVKRTGEKVFLECVQDMDHENMFWYRQDPGLGLRLIYFSYDVKMKEKGDIPEGYSVSREKKERFSLILESASTNQTSMYLCASSASLAGREQFFGPGTRLTVL.

Concerning this clonotype itself: A much more abundant neighbour one base away suggests this may be a read error. The chain links TRBV10-3 to TRBJ2-1; 10 positions agree with TRBD2. The assigned J gene may be wrong: the sequence end matches TRBJ2-7 better. Germline V CDR1 and CDR2: ENHRY, SYGVKD. The CDR3 is 17 residues long. DNA for the CDR3: TGTGCCATCAGCAGCGGGGGGGCCCGTAGCTCCTACAATGAGCAGTACTTC. It yields the protein CAISSGGARSSYNEQYF.

This clonotype was observed once. The genes are TRBV27 and TRBJ2-3, with 7 positions matching TRBD2. Germline trimming cut 4 bases from V and 4 bases from J; bases unmatched to any gene: 5. CDR1 is MNHEY, CDR2 SMNVEV, per germline (reference sequence). The CDR3 loop spans 14 amino acids. Here the CDR3 reads CASSSLAVPDTQYF. CDR3 nucleotides: TGTGCCAGCAGTTCCCTAGCGGTACCAGATACGCAGTATTTT.

This clonotype has just a few counts. The rearrangement joins TRBV20-1 to TRBJ2-5; 7 positions match TRBD2. V gave up 5 bases and J gave up 11 bases; unmatched junction bases: 11. The CDR3 sequence is 12 residues long. CDR1 is DFQATT, CDR2 SNEGSKA, per germline (reference sequence). CDR3 bases: TGCAGTGCTCGACTAGCTAGGCTAGGGCAGTACTTC. This codes for CSARLARLGQYF.

The V gene is TRBV3-1, the J gene TRBJ2-1, with TRBD2 matching 8 bases. The trim removed 1 base at V and 3 bases at J, leaving 5 bases unmatched. The CDR3 length is 16 residues. The germline V gene encodes CDR1 LGHDT and CDR2 YNNKEL (reference sequence). CDR3 nucleotides: TGTGCCAGCAGCCAAGCGGGAGGGCTCATCTACAATGAGCAGTTCTTC. It translates to CASSQAGGLIYNEQFF.

This clonotype came up a few times. V gene TRBV7-7 combines with J gene TRBJ2-4; 9 bases align to TRBD2. The DNA end lines up better with TRBJ2-5; the J call may be wrong. The V gene's germline CDR1 is SSHAT and CDR2 FNYEAQ (reference sequence). This CDR3 has 15 residues. The CDR3 nucleotides are TGTGCCAGCAGCTTCTTAGCGGGGGCCCAAGAGACCCAGTACTTC. Encoded protein: CASSFLAGAQETQYF.

A remark on this clonotype: This may be a read error: a much more frequent sequence differs by one nucleotide. The V call is TRBV2, the J call TRBJ2-1; unclear D gene. The CDR3 spans 14 residues. Germline values: CDR1 SNHLY, CDR2 FYNNEI. The V gene lost 4 bases and the J gene lost 10 bases, with 17 bases spanning the gap. The CDR3 region has the DNA TGTGCCAGCAGTGCCCGAGCGTCTCACTACGAGCAGTTCTTC. Its protein is CASSARASHYEQFF.

The rearrangement uses TRBV5-6 and TRBJ2-5, with D perhaps given as TRBD1 or TRBD2 (5 bases each). The ends were cut back, 6 bases at V and 11 bases at J, with 23 bases in the middle. CDR1 is SGHDT, CDR2 YYEEEE, per germline. The CDR3 sequence is 14 residues long. CDR3 in amino acids: CASTHSGTRYEQYF. Written as DNA, the CDR3 is TGTGCCAGCACACACTCAGGGACCCGATACGAACAGTACTTC.

This sequence joins TRBV3-1 and TRBJ2-7; D may be TRBD1 (5 bases). Trimming pared 0 bases from V and 2 bases from J, leaving 11 bases between. The CDR3 has 15 amino acids. Germline CDR1 LGHDT, CDR2 YNNKEL (reference sequence). DNA of the CDR3: TGTGCCAGCAGCCAAGACCCGACAGCTACCTACGAGCAGTACTTC. Translation gives CASSQDPTATYEQYF.

As for this clonotype: One end of the junction fails to match germline, which may point to a read error. The DNA of the CDR3 is TGTGCCAGCAGCATGACTAGCGGGAACGCCTACAAGCAGTACTTC. Its protein product is CASSMTSGNAYKQYF. V usage is TRBV7-2 and J usage is TRBJ2-7; 11 nucleotides match TRBD2. CDR1 and CDR2 (germline): SGHTA, FQGNSA. This CDR3 is built from 15 residues.

V usage is TRBV2 and J usage is TRBJ1-5; weak D call: TRBD1 (5 bases). CDR1 is SNHLY, CDR2 FYNNEI, per germline. The CDR3 loop spans 13 amino acids. V was trimmed by 4 bases and J by 6 bases, leaving 10 bases between them. The CDR3: CASSAGIGQPQHF. In DNA form, the CDR3 reads TGTGCCAGCAGTGCAGGGATAGGTCAGCCCCAGCATTTT.

The chain combines TRBV11-1 with TRBJ2-5; a possible D gene is TRBD2 (6 bases). The CDR3 is 13 amino acids. Germline V gene lookup returns CDR1 SGHAT and CDR2 FQDESV (reference sequence). Trimming took 3 bases from V and 7 from J, leaving 12 bases between them. The CDR3 here is CASSLGDFGTQYF. CDR3 nucleotide sequence: TGTGCCAGCAGCTTGGGGGACTTTGGGACCCAGTACTTC.

The chain is built from TRBV18 and TRBJ2-1; the match to TRBD2 covers 10 bases. The germline gives CDR1 KGHSH, CDR2 LQKENI. The trim removed 2 bases at V and 8 bases at J, leaving 9 bases unmatched. The CDR3 spans 16 residues. The DNA for the CDR3 is TGTGCCAGCTCACCAAAAAGCGGGAGGGCCTTTGATGAGCAGTTCTTC. It encodes CASSPKSGRAFDEQFF.

The chain has TRBV2 and TRBJ2-5; a weak D match, TRBD2 (6 bases). Germline loops: CDR1 SNHLY, CDR2 FYNNEI. Trimming shortened V by 1 base and J by 1 base, and 7 bases separated the two germline ends. The CDR3 has 14 residues. The CDR3 DNA follows: TGTGCCAGCAGTGAAGGGGGACTCCAAGAGACCCAGTACTTC. Translation: CASSEGGLQETQYF.

The rearrangement joins TRBV28 to TRBJ2-5; TRBD2 matches at 10 bases. V lost 6 bases and J lost 5; bases outside the gene matches: 9. The V gene's germline CDR1 is MDHEN and CDR2 SYDVKM. The CDR3 loop spans 15 amino acids. CDR3 sequence (DNA): TGTGCCAGCAGGTCAACTAGCGGGATCGCTGAGACCCAGTACTTC. Its translation: CASRSTSGIAETQYF.

Comments on this clonotype: This may be a read error, as it is one base from a much larger clone. This chain connects TRBV15 to TRBJ2-3, with 9 positions matching TRBD1. The CDR3 has 14 residues. Per germline, CDR1 LNHNV and CDR2 YYDKDF (reference sequence). The CDR3 sequence is CAASVDRGVDTQYF. Here the CDR3 DNA reads TGTGCCGCCAGCGTTGACAGGGGGGTAGATACGCAGTATTTT.

V and J are TRBV29-1 and TRBJ2-5; 8 positions match TRBD2. In germline, CDR1 is SQVTM, CDR2 ANQGSEA. V was pared by 6 bases and J by 5 bases, with 17 bases of the junction left unmatched. This CDR3 region has 16 residues. The CDR3: CSVTPAGLGEGETQYF. The DNA for the CDR3 is TGCAGCGTGACACCCGCGGGACTAGGGGAAGGGGAGACCCAGTACTTC.

This clonotype was found a few times. This chain's CDR3 is CASSQEDRRRVANYGYTF. CDR3 sequence (DNA): TGCGCCAGCAGCCAAGAGGACAGGAGGAGGGTAGCTAACTATGGCTACACCTTC. The genes are TRBV4-3 and TRBJ1-2; 7 bases map to TRBD1. The CDR3 runs to 18 residues. CDR1 is LGHNA and CDR2 is YSLEER in the germline V gene. With V trimmed by 0 bases and J by 0 bases, 10 bases remained unmatched.

DNA of the CDR3: TGTGCCAGCAGCCCGGACAGGGGTGAGCAGTTCTTC. Its translation is CASSPDRGEQFF. This sequence joins TRBV9 and TRBJ2-1; 9 bases match TRBD1. CDR3 length: 12 residues. With 4 bases clipped from V and 9 bases from J, the junction kept 2 bases outside the gene matches. Per the germline V gene, CDR1 is SGDLS and CDR2 is YYNGEE. Complete variable domain (other parts from reference TRBV9 and TRBJ2-1): DSGVTQTPKHLITATGQRVTLRCSPRSGDLSVYWYQQSLDQGLQFLIQYYNGEERAKGNILERFSAQQFPDLHSELNLSSLELGDSALYFCASSPDRGEQFFGPGTRLTVL.

This clonotype was observed a single time. This chain connects TRBV5-6 to TRBJ2-4; TRBD1 might be the D (5 bases). The tail of the sequence fits TRBJ2-7 better, so the J call may be wrong. Looked up from germline, CDR1 is SGHDT and CDR2 is YYEEEE. The CDR3 is made up of 13 amino acids. The CDR3 spells CASSYSGFNEQYF. CDR3 coding DNA: TGTGCCAGCAGTTATTCAGGGTTTAACGAGCAGTACTTC.